This TCR beta chain was recorded in a study of naive and memory T cell subsets (dated by TCRdb to 2017 to 2019). About the study as a whole: According to the figure summarizing the samples, there were approximately 10 blood donors, 7 tuberculin skin test biopsies and 3 saline control biopsies. PCR2 was typically run as a SYBR Green qPCR and stopped at a set threshold, although low-input samples could use end-point PCR of 5 to 6 cycles instead.

This clonotype was detected ten times or more. Its antigen is not yet known. No quality values exist for individual bases; no much larger clone is one base distant. What the work shows at the level of the full study, not this receptor alone: The RNA-based method was acknowledged to be potentially sensitive to changes in TCR transcripts with T cell activation and differentiation.

A robust, sensitive protocol for the amplification, sequencing and analysis of TCRs was described in the study, in which 3' ligation of a UMI-containing oligonucleotide to TCR cDNA was used. For whole blood analysis, 2.5 ml of peripheral blood was collected from healthy adult volunteers into Tempus tubes, and RNA was extracted following the manufacturer's instructions. Total RNA, without cell sorting, was DNase treated with RQ1 DNase before reverse transcription, targeting about 1 to 1,100 ng input. Skin biopsy and whole blood libraries were made to test pipeline robustness in samples where T cells form a minority population. Libraries were made using UMI-ligation and nested PCR. The ligated cDNA was amplified in four rounds of PCR with nested alpha and beta constant region primers together with the SP2 primer. For the blood and skin samples, reverse transcription of TCR RNA was done with SuperScript IV along with alpha and beta constant region primers. An oligonucleotide carrying the Illumina SP2 primer and a UMI was ligated to the cDNA 3' end using T4 RNA ligase 1. The 12-nucleotide UMI consisted of two random hexamers with an eight-base spacer between the hexamers to prevent hairpin formation. From the second PCR onward, the TCR alpha and beta chain libraries were handled separately, and dual indexing was used for multiplexing. After pooling, the indexed libraries were analyzed by capillary electrophoresis and sequenced on either an Illumina MiSeq or NextSeq. PhiX DNA at roughly 4.5-7% was added to the libraries to raise base diversity and improve cluster recognition. Per the original workflow: Demultiplexor extracted UMIs from read 2, combined them with read 1 TCR sequence, and split reads by sample indices. Decombinator identified V and J genes and V-J junctions and gave each TCR a five-part identifier that included V and J deletions. Collapsinator used UMIs to correct sequencing errors and PCR amplification heterogeneity, yielding UMI-based abundance per TCR. Identifiers were converted to nucleotide sequence by CDR3Translator and translated to amino acids, and CDR3 regions were extracted on the basis of terminal motifs. After normalization to the amount of input RNA, the error-corrected alpha and beta TCR counts from blood and from skin were compared. TCRdb cleaned the public reads at Q25 with fastp, built clones with MiXCR and kept in-frame beta chains. Rows matching on CDR3 protein sequence are summarized as one entry with the most common DNA and genes. What appears here as the V and J calls and clone size reflects TCRdb's work, not the paper's. For this sample there are about 26,000 distinct CDR3 sequences; 4% to 6.5% appear just once. Together, the top ten hold around 7% of the sample.

Sequencing used blood. This TCR came from an adult in good health.

The DNA sequence follows: TGTGCCAGCAGCTCCTCCCGGGTAGCGGGAGCCTACAATGAGCAGTTCTTC. This gives the protein CASSSSRVAGAYNEQFF. Recombination joined TRBV7-9 with TRBJ2-1, with 9 middle bases fitting TRBD2. For CDR1 and CDR2, the germline V gene (reference sequence) lists SEHNR and FQNEAQ. The CDR3 spans 17 residues, from the cysteine through the phenylalanine. Here the CDR3 DNA is all that survives: 51 bases in frame from base 1. Trimming accounts for 4 bases at V and 2 bases at J, while the number of junction bases matched to no gene is 9.